This TCR beta chain was recorded in a study of blood T cell repertoires in COVID-19. The V gene's germline CDR1 is MDHEN and CDR2 SYDVKM. The CDR3 extends over 12 amino acids. Points on this clone: Relative to the germline gene, one junction end is altered; a read error may explain this.

The authors' processing: Amplification of reference gene primers provided the estimated nucleated cell counts. Only in-frame clones appear in the TCRdb table, and some are missing; sequencing was by immunoSEQ multiplex PCR. That table furnishes V, J and clone size, whereas the DNA furnished D and trimming. The repertoire holds some 95,000 clones, with about four fifths as singletons. This rearrangement joins TRBV28 to TRBJ1-2, with TRBD1 identical over 8 bases. Sequenced sample: peripheral blood. This TCR derives from a man aged 65 to 85 with acute or convalescent COVID-19. CDR3 sequence: CASTGTGYSYTF. The CDR3 DNA reads as TGTGCCAGCACCGGGACAGGCTATAGCTACACCTTC.